Following are 23 T cell receptor beta chains from one sample sequenced in a study of T cells in Graves' hyperthyroidism and ophthalmopathy. Amplified TCR beta CDR3 regions came from RNA transcripts. The TCR CDR3 first-round RT-PCR relied on the HTBI primer set. MiXCR was run by TCRdb on the multiplex PCR reads, yielding one entry per CDR3 protein. In the table there are 500,000 to 600,000 distinct CDR3 sequences, approximately 48% of which are singletons. Sequences were obtained from peripheral blood or thyroid tissue (not recorded which). All receptors come from an adult woman with Graves' disease, either hyperthyroidism or ophthalmopathy (not recorded which).

The chain employs TRBV5-1 and TRBJ1-6; no clear D. Germline V lookup: CDR1 SGHRS, CDR2 YFSETQ. V lost 2 bases and J 8 bases, leaving 5 bases between the germline ends. The CDR3 extends over 12 amino acids. The CDR3 sequence is CASSFSDSPLHF. CDR3 nucleotides: TGCGCCAGCAGCTTTTCGGATTCACCCCTCCACTTT.

The chain recombines TRBV9 with TRBJ2-1; D remains ambiguous. V gave up 2 bases and J gave up 2 bases, with 5 bases separating them. The CDR3 spans 13 residues. The V gene's germline CDR1 is SGDLS and CDR2 YYNGEE. The CDR3, as DNA: TGTGCCAGCAGCGTCTTGCCCTACAATGAGCAGTTCTTC. Residues: CASSVLPYNEQFF. Full variable domain (outside the CDR3, taken from reference TRBV9 and TRBJ2-1): DSGVTQTPKHLITATGQRVTLRCSPRSGDLSVYWYQQSLDQGLQFLIQYYNGEERAKGNILERFSAQQFPDLHSELNLSSLELGDSALYFCASSVLPYNEQFFGPGTRLTVL.

This clonotype has a handful of counts. As the CDR3 is not closed by the conserved phenylalanine or tryptophan, this likely results from a read error. The limits of the CDR3 on the DNA are not certain, so only TCRdb's listed CDR3 is given. The chain couples TRBV2 to TRBJ1-1. Germline CDR1 SNHLY, CDR2 FYNNEI. Counting both end residues, the CDR3 totals 9 amino acids. The CDR3: CASSESNGS.

The V gene is TRBV10-3, the J gene TRBJ2-5, with D possibly TRBD1 on 5 matching bases. CDR1 is ENHRY, CDR2 SYGVKD, per germline. V was trimmed by 4 bases and J by 5 bases, leaving 8 bases between them. The CDR3 spans 12 residues. CDR3 coding DNA: TGTGCCATCAGTGGGGGCAGGGAGACCCAGTACTTC. This gives the protein CAISGGRETQYF.

The rearrangement uses TRBV7-6 and TRBJ1-2; TRBD1 agrees at 7 bases. In germline, CDR1 is SGHVS, CDR2 FNYEAQ. CDR3 size: 14 residues. V was clipped by 3 bases and J by 3 bases; unmatched bases: 4. For the CDR3, the DNA is TGTGCCAGCAGCTTCGGACAGGCTCACTATGGCTACACCTTC. Amino acid sequence: CASSFGQAHYGYTF.

The chain couples TRBV7-2 to TRBJ2-5; maybe TRBD2 (6 bases). Germline V lookup: CDR1 SGHTA, CDR2 FQGNSA. The CDR3 extends over 14 amino acids. With 6 bases removed from V and 2 bases from J, the gap between germline ends came to 13 bases. The CDR3 loop is CASSRGLSQETQYF. CDR3 DNA: TGTGCCAGCAGTCGGGGGTTATCTCAAGAGACCCAGTACTTC. Based on the CDR3 plus reference TRBV7-2 and TRBJ2-5, the full variable domain is GAGVSQSPSNKVTEKGKDVELRCDPISGHTALYWYRQSLGQGLEFLIYFQGNSAPDKSGLPSDRFSAERTGGSVSTLTIQRTQQEDSAVYLCASSRGLSQETQYFGPGTRLLVL.

This clonotype has at least ten counts. This chain links TRBV2 with TRBJ1-5; maybe TRBD1 (5 bases). With 7 bases removed from V and 0 bases from J, the gap between germline ends came to 13 bases. Per germline, CDR1 SNHLY and CDR2 FYNNEI. The length of the CDR3 is 15 residues. CDR3 residues: CASNEGTLSNQPQHF. Here the CDR3 DNA reads TGTGCCAGCAATGAGGGGACGCTTAGCAATCAGCCCCAGCATTTT. The complete variable domain, with remaining parts taken from reference TRBV2 and TRBJ1-5, reads EPEVTQTPSHQVTQMGQEVILRCVPISNHLYFYWYRQILGQKVEFLVSFYNNEISEKSEIFDDQFSVERPDGSNFTLKIRSTKLEDSAMYFCASNEGTLSNQPQHFGDGTRLSIL.

In this sample, this clonotype turned up a few times. The rearrangement links TRBV7-2 to TRBJ2-7, with 12 bases matching TRBD2. The CDR3 consists of 16 residues. Germline trimming cut 4 bases from V and 1 base from J; bases unmatched to any gene: 5. Germline V lookup: CDR1 SGHTA, CDR2 FQGNSA. CDR3 bases: TGTGCCAGCAGCTCCTACGGGACTAGCGGGTCCTACGAGCAGTACTTC. This gives the protein CASSSYGTSGSYEQYF.

The V call is TRBV20-1, the J call TRBJ2-2; 7 nucleotides line up with TRBD2. V gave up 2 bases and J gave up 4 bases; unmatched junction bases: 7. CDR3 length equals 15 residues. Germline V gene data show CDR1 as DFQATT and CDR2 as SNEGSKA (reference sequence). CDR3 nucleotides: TGCAGTGCTAGAAAAGCGGGGCTCCTCACCGGGGAGCTGTTTTTT. Translation: CSARKAGLLTGELFF.

The chain carries TRBV12-3 or TRBV12-4 and TRBJ2-5; TRBD1 agrees at 9 bases. The CDR3 totals 15 residues. The J segment lost 5 bases and the V segment lost 3 bases, leaving 7 bases of the junction unmatched. The CDR3 DNA reads TGTGCCAGCAGTTTCATGGGACAGGGCCTTGAGACCCAGTACTTC. Its translation: CASSFMGQGLETQYF.

The chain combines TRBV15 with TRBJ2-7; D is uncertain. Trimming shortened V by 5 bases and J by 0 bases, and 14 bases separated the two germline ends. Germline V gene data show CDR1 as LNHNV and CDR2 as YYDKDF (reference sequence). The CDR3 has 15 amino acids. The CDR3 protein is CATSQSNRRSYEQYF. As DNA, the CDR3 is TGTGCCACCAGCCAGTCGAATCGACGCTCCTACGAGCAGTACTTC.

The gene calls are TRBV2 and TRBJ1-4, with 7 bases that match TRBD1. From germline, CDR1 is SNHLY and CDR2 FYNNEI. J was trimmed by 0 bases and V by 4 bases; bases with no gene match: 11. The CDR3 runs to 18 residues. CDR3 nucleotide sequence: TGTGCCAGCAGTGCCCTAATAAGGGACAGCTCAACTAATGAAAAACTGTTTTTT. Protein product: CASSALIRDSSTNEKLFF. Using reference TRBV2 and TRBJ1-4 for the parts outside the CDR3, the full variable domain is EPEVTQTPSHQVTQMGQEVILRCVPISNHLYFYWYRQILGQKVEFLVSFYNNEISEKSEIFDDQFSVERPDGSNFTLKIRSTKLEDSAMYFCASSALIRDSSTNEKLFFGSGTQLSVL.

This clonotype was detected many times. CDR3 coding DNA: TGCAGTGCTCCTTTTTCAGGAACCTACGAGCAGTACTTC. Its protein is CSAPFSGTYEQYF. V usage is TRBV20-1 and J usage is TRBJ2-7; D is undetermined. V was pared by 5 bases and J by 2 bases, with 13 bases between. CDR1 is DFQATT, CDR2 SNEGSKA, per germline (reference sequence). There are 13 residues in the CDR3.

This clonotype was seen many times. One end of the junction does not line up with germline, which may come from a read error. The chain combines TRBV29-1 with TRBJ1-1, with D possibly TRBD1 on 5 matching bases. CDR1 and CDR2 (germline): SQVTM, ANQGSEA. The CDR3 length is 14 residues. The DNA for the CDR3 is TGCAGCGCTGAACCGCAGGGTAGATGGACTGAAGCTTTCTTT. This encodes CSAEPQGRWTEAFF.

The J gene is TRBJ1-2, the V gene TRBV7-9; 7 bases are a match to TRBD1. Trimming cost V 0 bases and J 6 bases; bases outside gene matches: 4. Germline-derived CDR1 and CDR2 are SEHNR and FQNEAQ (reference sequence). The length of the CDR3 is 14 residues. The CDR3 sequence: CASSLAVTGHGYTF. The CDR3 bases are TGTGCCAGCAGCTTAGCCGTGACAGGGCATGGCTACACCTTC.

V gene TRBV18 combines with J gene TRBJ1-3; D gene ambiguous. This CDR3 comprises 16 residues. Germline loops: CDR1 KGHSH, CDR2 LQKENI. The germline V and J ends were trimmed by 3 bases and 0 bases, with 12 bases remaining between them. The CDR3 sequence: CASSPVLRSSGNTIYF. CDR3 bases: TGTGCCAGCTCACCGGTTTTGAGAAGCTCTGGAAACACCATATATTTT.

A single count supports this clonotype. The V call is TRBV13, the J call TRBJ2-5, with 9 positions matching TRBD1. The CDR3 has 13 amino acids. Germline V lookup: CDR1 PRHDT, CDR2 FYEKMQ (reference sequence). J gave up 11 bases and V 3 bases, and 7 bases lay outside the gene matches. CDR3 protein: CASSFSTGGLQYF. The CDR3 DNA reads as TGTGCCAGCAGCTTCTCGACAGGGGGACTTCAGTACTTC. The full variable domain, rest sourced from reference TRBV13 and TRBJ2-5, is AAGVIQSPRHLIKEKRETATLKCYPIPRHDTVYWYQQGPGQDPQFLISFYEKMQSDKGSIPDRFSAQQFSDYHSELNMSSLELGDSALYFCASSFSTGGLQYFGPGTRLLVL.

The rearrangement links TRBV7-8 to TRBJ2-5; 7 positions match TRBD2. J was trimmed by 3 bases and V by 6 bases; bases with no gene match: 10. Germline-derived CDR1 and CDR2 are SGHVS and FQNEAQ. This CDR3 is 15 amino acids long. The CDR3 protein is CASRDFGRRKETQYF. The CDR3 region has the DNA TGTGCCAGCAGGGATTTCGGGAGGAGGAAAGAGACCCAGTACTTC.

CDR3 in DNA: TGTGCCAGCAGTTACGAGAGACTCAAAACCGGTAGCAATCAGCCCCAGCATTTT. Translating gives CASSYERLKTGSNQPQHF. The J gene is TRBJ1-5, the V gene TRBV6-2 or TRBV6-3; D is uncertain. The CDR3 loop spans 18 amino acids. Germline CDR1 MNHEY, CDR2 SVGEGT. V was shortened by 2 bases and J by 0 bases, with 17 bases between the two germline ends.

The rearrangement links TRBV7-9 to TRBJ2-5; D uncertain. V was trimmed by 5 bases and J by 2 bases, leaving 6 bases between them. The CDR3 is made up of 12 amino acids. Germline V gene lookup returns CDR1 SEHNR and CDR2 FQNEAQ (reference sequence). The CDR3 sequence: CASSEVQETQYF. The CDR3, as DNA: TGTGCCAGCAGCGAGGTTCAAGAGACCCAGTACTTC.

The chain combines TRBV10-3 with TRBJ2-7; 9 nucleotides line up with TRBD1. CDR1 and CDR2 (germline): ENHRY, SYGVKD. CDR3 length: 15 residues. Trimming removed 10 bases from V and 3 bases from J; junction bases left unmatched: 13. In DNA, the CDR3 is TGTGCCACCGGGAAAGCGGGACAGGGTAACTACGAGCAGTACTTC. This translates into CATGKAGQGNYEQYF.

The chain uses TRBV20-1 and TRBJ1-2; D unclear. The germline CDR1 and CDR2 sequences are DFQATT and SNEGSKA (reference sequence). The CDR3 is 12 amino acids. Trimming removed 3 bases at V and 9 bases at J, with 14 bases between. DNA for the CDR3: TGCAGTGCTAGGCACGGTAGGGATAGCTACACCTTC. Amino acid sequence: CSARHGRDSYTF.

This clonotype was detected many times. The junction differs from germline at one of its ends, possibly a read error. The chain recombines TRBV20-1 with TRBJ2-7; 11 bases map to TRBD2. This CDR3 is built from 13 residues. Germline V gene sequence: CDR1 DFQATT, CDR2 SNEGSKA (reference sequence). This chain's CDR3 is CSSSGRTGDEQYF. In DNA form, the CDR3 reads TGCAGTTCTAGCGGGAGGACCGGGGACGAGCAGTACTTC.